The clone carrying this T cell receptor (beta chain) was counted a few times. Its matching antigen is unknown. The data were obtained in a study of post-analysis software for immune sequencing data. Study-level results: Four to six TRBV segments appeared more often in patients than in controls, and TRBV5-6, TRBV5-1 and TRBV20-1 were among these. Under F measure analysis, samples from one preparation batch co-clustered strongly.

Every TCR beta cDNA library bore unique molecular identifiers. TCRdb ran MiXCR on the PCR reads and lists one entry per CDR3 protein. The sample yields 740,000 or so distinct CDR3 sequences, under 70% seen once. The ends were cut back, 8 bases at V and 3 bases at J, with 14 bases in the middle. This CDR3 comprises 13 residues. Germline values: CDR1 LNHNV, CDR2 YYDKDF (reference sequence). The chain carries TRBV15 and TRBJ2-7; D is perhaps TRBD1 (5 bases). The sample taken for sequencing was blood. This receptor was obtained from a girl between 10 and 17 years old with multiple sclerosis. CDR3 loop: CATRYADSYEQYF. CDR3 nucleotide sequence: TGTGCCACCCGATACGCCGACAGCTACGAGCAGTACTTC.